This T cell receptor beta chain was retrieved from a study of shared clonotypes between healthy human individuals. The repertoire was sequenced with immunoSEQ multiplex PCR; TCRdb's copy has only in-frame clones and lacks some. In the table there are fewer than 1 million clones, just over 95% of which are singletons. The CDR3 loop spans 12 amino acids. Germline V gene lookup returns CDR1 MDHEN and CDR2 SYDVKM. Trimming left V 8 bases short and J 1 base short, with 8 bases between. As defined, naive CD8 cells were CD45RO-negative and positively selected for CCR7, with terminally differentiated effector memory CD45RA+ cells excluded.

The receptor's source is a man aged 30-40 years in good health. What was sequenced was naive CD8+ T cells sorted from blood. This chain connects TRBV28 to TRBJ1-1; no definite D call. The CDR3 DNA sequence: TGTGCCAGCGTGGCGGGGAACACTGAAGCTTTCTTT. This translates into CASVAGNTEAFF.